This T cell receptor (beta chain) was observed in a study of T cell responses to AZD1222 COVID-19 vaccine. As for this clone: The antigen is not known.

The method was immunoSEQ multiplex PCR; TCRdb's version includes in-frame clones alone and lacks a portion of them. This sample has 150,000 to 200,000 clones, with roughly 92% found just once. Study outcomes and limitations: Baseline seropositivity occurred in only 5 to 7 AZD1222 recipients. Reportedly, nearly half of unique spike TCRs recognized epitopes outside B.1.351/B.1.1.7 mutations. Possibly, clonal diversity was underestimated; donors were largely white British and included more females.

CDR1 is SGHTA and CDR2 is FQGNSA in the germline V gene. The J segment lost 2 bases and the V segment lost 5 bases, leaving 5 bases of the junction unmatched. The CDR3 extends over 14 amino acids. The chain recombines TRBV7-2 with TRBJ2-7, with 8 bases matching TRBD1. The sequence was obtained from an adult who received the AZD1222 COVID-19 vaccine. Sequencing used peripheral blood, obtained 28 days after the second AZD1222 dose. In DNA form, the CDR3 reads TGTGCCAGCAGCCCGGACAGGGTGGCCTACGAGCAGTACTTC. Translation: CASSPDRVAYEQYF. Drawing the rest from reference TRBV7-2 and TRBJ2-7, the complete variable domain is GAGVSQSPSNKVTEKGKDVELRCDPISGHTALYWYRQSLGQGLEFLIYFQGNSAPDKSGLPSDRFSAERTGGSVSTLTIQRTQQEDSAVYLCASSPDRVAYEQYFGPGTRLTVT.